The sequence of this T cell receptor (beta chain) was determined in a study of blood T cells in healthy people across ages. Details on this clonotype: Its antigen is still unknown.

Whole-study results and caveats: Any changes in expanded clonotypes were possibly confounded, as donor CMV status remained unknown.

Using a J-beta primer mix together with a sample-barcoded 5' primer, a second PCR was run for roughly 6 to 12 cycles. Every cDNA molecule carried a tag from a template-switch adaptor bearing 12 random nucleotides. TCRdb ran MiXCR on the 5' RACE reads and lists one entry per CDR3 protein. Of just over 1 million distinct CDR3 sequences in the sample, 40% to 50% are singletons; the top ten hold approximately 17%. With each sample, at least 5 micrograms of total RNA were extracted. The clonotype originates from a woman in her sixties in good health. Sequencing was done on a sample of blood.

For the CDR3, the DNA is TGTGCCAGCACTGGGGGTAACGTCTACAATGAGCAGTTCTTC. Translated, it gives CASTGGNVYNEQFF. The chain combines TRBV25-1 with TRBJ2-1; TRBD1 or TRBD2 may be the D gene (5 bases each). The length of the CDR3 is 14 residues. Deletions cut 7 bases from V and 3 bases from J, with 13 bases between. Germline assignment: CDR1 MGHDK and CDR2 SYGVNS.